This T cell receptor beta chain stems from a study of shared clonotypes between healthy human individuals (TCRdb year 2020). In terms of the full investigation: The cohort comprised two women and three men aged 18 to 49 years. For each donor, CD4 naive and CD4 memory were each given three plates, CD8 naive was given two plates, and CD8 memory was given one plate. To estimate repertoire size and how much clonotype sharing occurs between individuals, the study deeply sequenced the blood TCR repertoires of 5 or 6 healthy adults. To increase sequencing depth and limit assay-specific biases, different laboratories used diverse techniques to prepare libraries and sequence TCR repertoires. Between about 0.9 and 8.9 billion PBMCs per donor were obtained by leukapheresis. Study-level results and caveats: Pairwise subsampling led to the expectation that sequencing depth would affect the degree of clonotype sharing among donors. Only blood was sampled, and tissue TCR repertoires likely differ from those in blood. Across several donors, around 5% of naive CD4, over 3% of naive CD8, 2.3% of memory CD4, and roughly 0.41% of memory CD8 clonotypes were shared. Naive subsets generally had larger estimated clonotype richness than memory subsets did. Compared with non-shared clonotypes, clonotypes shared by all four sorted-subset donors had higher generation probabilities. Rarefaction of sorted-subset datasets indicated incomplete sequencing despite the large sequencing depth. Because the study included only a small number of donors, the genetic and exposure-history diversity represented was limited.

Using the deep immunoSEQ assay, TCR CDR3 regions were amplified from genomic DNA by multiplex PCR. Extracted genomic DNA from each cell subset was distributed evenly across all wells of several immunoSEQ 96-well plates, and each plate was treated as a replicate. For sorted subsets, around 200 ng genomic DNA, equal to tens of thousands of T cell genomes, was loaded into each replicate PCR. Purified libraries were quantified with a Qubit 3.0 fluorometer, sized on a Bioanalyzer 2100, and re-quantified with the KAPA Library Quantification kit. Every immunoSEQ 96-well plate was sequenced on a separate single-read 150-cycle Illumina NextSeq 550 flow cell. As for the authors' bioinformatics: Because the immunoSEQ output held only junctional sequences and lacked quality scores, the filtering could not match the filtering applied to full-length reads. To assign V/J genes and CDR3, sequences were annotated against IMGT germline references using PyIR, a Python wrapper for IgBLAST v1.9. Any read was removed if the V/J assignment was weak (E-value above 1e-6), the CDR3 was missing, or the read contained stop codons, out-of-frame junctions, or ambiguous translated residues. V3J clonotypes were defined as sequences sharing an identical inferred V gene, J gene, and CDR3 amino acid sequence. Percentage overlap between repertoires was computed as shared unique clonotypes divided by the size of the smaller repertoire. Three approaches were used to assess repertoire richness: RTK rarefaction, the Chao1 estimator, and Recon v2.1 estimates of unobserved clonotypes. Generation probabilities were computed with OLGA for all TCRbeta clonotypes obtained by the gDNA method from several donors. Not all clones reach the TCRdb copy of this immuneACCESS table, which keeps in-frame sequences only. Checked studies attribute under half of the gap to unresolved V genes and leave the rest unexplained. Clonal size and the V and J genes are those of that table, whereas D and trimming came from the DNA. The sample data list about 590,000 clones, and roughly 95% of these were observed just once. Of the sample, 0.11% falls within the top ten clones.

Note on this clone: The clone's antigen remains unknown. The sample holds no much larger clone one base away, and base qualities are not on file.

CDR3 length: 13 amino acids, cysteine to phenylalanine. Left in the record is the CDR3 DNA by itself, 39 bases read in frame from the first base. CDR1 is given as SEHNR and CDR2 as FQNEAQ, both from the germline V gene (reference sequence). V trim: 5 bases; J trim: 7 bases; unmatched bases: 8. For the CD8 naive samples, CD45RO-negative cells were positively selected for CCR7, yielding a CD45RA+CCR7+ population from which TemRA cells were excluded. Healthy HIV-negative adults with no recently reported acute infections or vaccinations were included as donors. Every donor was a Caucasian adult residing in Nashville, Tennessee, USA. After blood collection by leukapheresis, PBMCs were isolated using Ficoll-Histopaque density gradient centrifugation and then cryopreserved in the vapor phase of liquid nitrogen. Purity and quantity of every magnetically sorted T cell population were checked by analytical flow cytometry. From each sorted fraction, genomic DNA was isolated and quantified by UV absorbance on a Nanodrop 2000c.

The rearranged segments are TRBV7-9 and TRBJ2-7; the central 7 bases match TRBD2. This receptor was taken from a woman in her twenties or thirties in good health. The specimen was naive CD8+ T cells sorted from blood. In light of the paper, this sample's cell subset or site label describes: CD45RA+CCR7+. The DNA sequence reads TGTGCCAGCAGCCCGACTAGCCAGCGGGAGCAGTACTTC. This sequence encodes CASSPTSQREQYF.